This TCR beta chain was identified during a study of T cell repertoires in cytomegalovirus infection. About the research overall: As its CMV epitopes, the study selected recently identified HLA-C-restricted and well-studied HLA-B-restricted targets. CMV infection together with matching HLA type was indicated by public TCR beta signatures. The study, taken as a whole, reports: It was HLA-C-restricted CMV-specific TCR beta clonotypes that dominated the response ex vivo.

This CDR3 region has 16 residues. V lost 0 bases, J lost 0 bases, and 9 bases lay in between. The V gene's germline CDR1 is MGHRA and CDR2 YSYEKL. TCRdb fed the reads into MiXCR, producing one record per CDR3 protein. This table has around 58,000 distinct CDR3 sequences, roughly 21% appearing once. Turning to this clonotype: What it binds is unknown.

This rearrangement joins TRBV4-1 to TRBJ2-1; unclear D gene. The sample here was CD8+ T cells from cultured PBMCs, taken from culture after CMV antigen stimulation. The origin of this receptor is a human donor in good health (CMV status not recorded). Some clones in this sample may be carry-over from other donors' samples. Here the CDR3 DNA reads TGCGCCAGCAGCCAAGATACTTCCCACTCCTACAATGAGCAGTTCTTC. It encodes CASSQDTSHSYNEQFF.